The sequence of this T cell receptor beta chain was determined in a study of blood T cell repertoires in COVID-19. For the study at large: The United States, Italy and Spain were the sources of the acute and convalescent COVID-19 samples. The analysed material was cDNA or gDNA that came from T cells, B-cell-depleted T cells, or PBMCs.

Germline CDR1 is LGHDT and CDR2 is YNNKEL (reference sequence). V lost 4 bases, J lost 5 bases, and 10 bases stayed unmatched. The CDR3 contains 15 residues. Per the authors' pipeline: It was from reference gene primer amplification that nucleated cell counts were estimated. Sequenced by immunoSEQ multiplex PCR; TCRdb stores in-frame clones only, minus some. The V and J calls and clone size come from that table; D and trimming were worked out from the DNA. The table shows 150,000 to 200,000 clones, with more than 70% occurring only once. A single count supports this clone. Sequencing was done on a sample of peripheral blood. This sequence originates from a man aged 55-75 years with acute or convalescent COVID-19. This chain joins TRBV3-1 (or the pseudogene TRBV3-2) and TRBJ1-1, with 7 bases matching TRBD1. The CDR3 DNA reads TGTGCCAGCAGCCGTTCTGGCAGGGGGGAAACTGAAGCTTTCTTT. Amino acids: CASSRSGRGETEAFF.